The 20 T cell receptor beta chains given below trace back to one sample, sequenced in a study of cytomegalovirus exposure and HLA in healthy donors. PCR employed 60 Vbeta and 13 Jbeta primers. Some clones are missing from TCRdb's copy, which holds only in-frame ones; the method was immunoSEQ multiplex PCR. This sample has under 200,000 clones, with 75% found just once. Sequencing used PBMCs. Receptors were obtained from a male donor in good health and CMV-seronegative.

This clone was seen only a few times. The rearrangement joins TRBV30 to TRBJ2-1; TRBD2 might be the D (7 bases). Deletions cut 4 bases from V and 6 bases from J, with 25 bases between. This CDR3 is 17 amino acids long. Germline lookup yields CDR1 GTSNPN and CDR2 SVGIG (reference sequence). CDR3 protein: CAWTQGWGAGVPNEQFF. In nucleotides, the CDR3 is TGTGCCTGGACCCAGGGCTGGGGGGCGGGAGTCCCCAATGAGCAGTTCTTC.

This chain joins TRBV9 and TRBJ2-1, with 7 bases identical to TRBD2. The germline gives CDR1 SGDLS, CDR2 YYNGEE. J gave up 15 bases and V 0 bases, and 6 bases lay outside the gene matches. CDR3 size: 12 residues. CDR3 bases: TGTGCCAGCAGCGTAGACGGGAGGAGCCGGTTCTTC. Its protein product is CASSVDGRSRFF.

The chain links TRBV10-1 to TRBJ2-7, with unresolved D. This CDR3 has 14 residues. V lost 0 bases and J lost 9, with 15 bases in between. CDR1 is WNHNN and CDR2 is SYGVQD in the germline V gene (reference sequence). CDR3 DNA sequence: TGCGCCAGCAGTGAGTCCTGCAGGCCCAAGATGCAGTACTTC. Protein: CASSESCRPKMQYF.

The rearrangement joins TRBV30 to TRBJ2-5; TRBD2 matches 9 bases. The J call may be wrong; the DNA end is better matched by TRBJ2-7. Per germline, CDR1 GTSNPN and CDR2 SVGIG (reference sequence). This CDR3 is built from 17 residues. In DNA, the CDR3 is TGTGCCTGGAGTCCACCCCCGAGACTAGCGGTCACCTACGAGCAGTACTTC. This sequence encodes CAWSPPPRLAVTYEQYF.

In DNA form, the CDR3 reads TGTGCCAGCAGCTCCTTACAGGCTGTAAATTCACCCCTCCACTTT. Translating it yields CASSSLQAVNSPLHF. The gene calls are TRBV7-2 and TRBJ1-6, with a possible D match to TRBD1 (5 bases). This CDR3 comprises 15 residues. Per the germline V gene, CDR1 is SGHTA and CDR2 is FQGNSA. V was pared by 4 bases and J by 7 bases, with 14 bases between.

The chain couples TRBV4-3 to TRBJ2-7, with TRBD1 as a possible D gene (6 bases). Per germline, CDR1 LGHNA and CDR2 YSLEER. The CDR3 runs 20 residues. Deletions cut 1 base from V and 6 bases from J, with 31 bases between. The CDR3 loop is CASSQGNRVSNEAHDGEQYF. The CDR3 nucleotides read TGCGCCAGCAGCCAAGGGAACAGGGTATCAAATGAGGCCCATGACGGCGAGCAGTACTTC.

The sample holds a few counts of this clone. The rearrangement joins TRBV4-2 to TRBJ2-7, with TRBD1 as a possible D gene (5 bases). CDR3 length: 14 amino acids. Germline-derived CDR1 and CDR2 are LGHNA and YNFKEQ. Trimming left V 1 base short and J 1 base short, with 8 bases between. The CDR3 nucleotides read TGTGCCAGCAGCCAAGCCAGGGTTTCCTACGAGCAGTACTTC. Translated, it gives CASSQARVSYEQYF.

The gene calls are TRBV29-1 and TRBJ1-2; 7 bases fit TRBD1. V trimming: 6 bases; J trimming: 7 bases; junction bases outside the gene matches: 11. CDR1 and CDR2 from the germline V gene are SQVTM and ANQGSEA. The CDR3 sequence is 13 residues long. The CDR3 here is CSVLTGYRIGYTF. The CDR3 DNA is TGCAGCGTCTTGACAGGGTATCGCATTGGCTACACCTTC.

The count of this clone is one. The chain carries TRBV4-3 and TRBJ2-1, with 11 positions matching TRBD2. CDR3 length: 19 amino acids. Germline V gene data show CDR1 as LGHNA and CDR2 as YSLEER. Unmatched junction bases numbered 11, after V lost 4 bases and J lost 0 bases. In DNA form, the CDR3 reads TGCGCCAGCAGCCCGACTAGCGGGACCGTTCTTAGCTCCTACAATGAGCAGTTCTTC. Its protein product is CASSPTSGTVLSSYNEQFF.

The chain joins TRBV19 to TRBJ2-7; TRBD1 matches at 7 bases. V lost 5 bases, J lost 2 bases, and 9 bases stayed unmatched. This CDR3 is 15 amino acids long. The V gene's germline CDR1 is LNHDA and CDR2 SQIVND (reference sequence). Here the CDR3 reads CASSPGTARTYEQYF. The CDR3, as DNA: TGTGCCAGTAGTCCCGGGACAGCAAGAACCTACGAGCAGTACTTC.

J is TRBJ1-1 and V is TRBV9; D unclear. V lost 4 bases, J lost 6 bases, and 13 bases lay in between. CDR3 size: 13 residues. In germline, CDR1 is SGDLS, CDR2 YYNGEE. DNA of the CDR3: TGTGCCAGCAGCCCTTTTCAGGAATCTGAAGCTTTCTTT. It yields the protein CASSPFQESEAFF. The whole variable domain, remainder taken from reference TRBV9 and TRBJ1-1, is DSGVTQTPKHLITATGQRVTLRCSPRSGDLSVYWYQQSLDQGLQFLIQYYNGEERAKGNILERFSAQQFPDLHSELNLSSLELGDSALYFCASSPFQESEAFFGQGTRLTVV.

This chain connects TRBV4-1 to TRBJ2-5; possible D gene TRBD2, 5 bases. The V and J ends lost 1 base and 6 bases respectively, with 9 bases between them. Germline CDR1 and CDR2: MGHRA and YSYEKL. The CDR3 extends over 13 amino acids. CDR3 amino acids: CASSQASRKTQYF. The CDR3 nucleotides read TGCGCCAGCAGCCAAGCTAGCAGGAAGACCCAGTACTTC.

The chain has TRBV6-6 and TRBJ2-7; TRBD1 agrees at 11 bases. CDR1 and CDR2 (germline): MNHNY, SVGAGI (reference sequence). J was trimmed by 12 bases and V by 6 bases; bases with no gene match: 10. The CDR3 covers 13 residues. DNA of the CDR3: TGTGCCAGCAGCCCTGGACAGGGGGCGGACTTGTACTTC. It yields the protein CASSPGQGADLYF.

V usage is TRBV28 and J usage is TRBJ2-1; TRBD2 is a possible D gene (6 bases). CDR3 size: 18 residues. CDR1 is MDHEN, CDR2 SYDVKM, per germline. V was shortened by 7 bases and J by 1 base, with 23 bases between the two germline ends. The CDR3 DNA follows: TGTGCCAGCAAATCCCTAGGATCCGGGAGAAGGTCCTACAATGAGCAGTTCTTC. This sequence encodes CASKSLGSGRRSYNEQFF.

V usage is TRBV2 and J usage is TRBJ2-1; 11 bases are a match to TRBD2. The CDR3 has 16 amino acids. Germline values: CDR1 SNHLY, CDR2 FYNNEI. V dropped 6 bases and J dropped 3; count of bases not matched to a gene: 7. The DNA for the CDR3 is TGTGCCAGCAGCCGCCCCCTAGCGGGGGGCTACAATGAGCAGTTCTTC. Translation: CASSRPLAGGYNEQFF.

V and J are TRBV6-1 and TRBJ2-7; D is possibly TRBD2 (6 bases). The germline gives CDR1 MNHNS, CDR2 SASEGT. The CDR3 extends over 15 amino acids. The V end lost 1 base, the J end lost 1 base, and 11 bases lay between the germline ends. The CDR3 is CASSEGDSNSYEQYF. CDR3 sequence (DNA): TGTGCCAGCAGTGAAGGGGACTCCAATTCCTACGAGCAGTACTTC.

The V call is TRBV6-1, the J call TRBJ1-1; TRBD1 might be the D (6 bases). CDR1 is MNHNS and CDR2 is SASEGT in the germline V gene. The CDR3 loop spans 14 amino acids. V was trimmed by 1 base and J by 5 bases, leaving 11 bases between them. The CDR3 is CASSEGPGTTEAFF. The CDR3 DNA is TGTGCCAGCAGTGAAGGGCCAGGGACAACTGAAGCTTTCTTT.

The chain joins TRBV2 to TRBJ2-7; no firm D call. V gave up 8 bases and J gave up 2 bases, with 7 bases separating them. The germline CDR1 and CDR2 sequences are SNHLY and FYNNEI. The CDR3 runs 11 residues. The CDR3 nucleotides read TGTGCCAGCCAGGCCACCTACGAGCAGTACTTC. This gives the protein CASQATYEQYF. Drawing the rest from reference TRBV2 and TRBJ2-7, the complete variable domain is EPEVTQTPSHQVTQMGQEVILRCVPISNHLYFYWYRQILGQKVEFLVSFYNNEISEKSEIFDDQFSVERPDGSNFTLKIRSTKLEDSAMYFCASQATYEQYFGPGTRLTVT.

The chain recombines TRBV11-2 with TRBJ1-2; tentative D call: TRBD1 (5 bases). This CDR3 is 16 amino acids long. The germline V gene has CDR1 SGHAT and CDR2 FQNNGV. V was trimmed by 5 bases and J by 1 base, leaving 17 bases between them. CDR3 protein: CASSPKPPGHNYGYTF. The DNA of the CDR3 is TGTGCCAGCAGCCCAAAACCACCAGGGCATAACTATGGCTACACCTTC. The full variable domain, rest sourced from reference TRBV11-2 and TRBJ1-2, is EAGVAQSPRYKIIEKRQSVAFWCNPISGHATLYWYQQILGQGPKLLIQFQNNGVVDDSQLPKDRFSAERLKGVDSTLKIQPAKLEDSAVYLCASSPKPPGHNYGYTFGSGTRLTVV.

This clone was observed once. V usage is TRBV5-4 and J usage is TRBJ2-1; TRBD2 might be the D (5 bases). Trimming took 2 bases from V and 2 from J, leaving 14 bases between them. The CDR3 is 16 amino acids. Germline V CDR1 and CDR2: SGHNT, YYREEE (reference sequence). CDR3 protein: CASSFKLVPPYNEQFF. The DNA for the CDR3 is TGTGCCAGCAGCTTTAAACTAGTGCCTCCCTACAATGAGCAGTTCTTC.